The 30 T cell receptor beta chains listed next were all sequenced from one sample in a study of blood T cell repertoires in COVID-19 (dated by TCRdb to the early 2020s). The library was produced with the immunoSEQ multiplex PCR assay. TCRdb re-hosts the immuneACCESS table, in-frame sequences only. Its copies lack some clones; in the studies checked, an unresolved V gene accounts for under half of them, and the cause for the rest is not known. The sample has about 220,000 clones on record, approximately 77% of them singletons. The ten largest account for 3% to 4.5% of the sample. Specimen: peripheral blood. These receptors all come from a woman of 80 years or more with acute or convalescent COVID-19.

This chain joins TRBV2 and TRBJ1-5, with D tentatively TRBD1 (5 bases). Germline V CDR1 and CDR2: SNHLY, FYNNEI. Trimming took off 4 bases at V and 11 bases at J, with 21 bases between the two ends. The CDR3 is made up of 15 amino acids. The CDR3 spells CASSAWSQATWSQHF. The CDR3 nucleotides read TGTGCCAGCAGTGCGTGGTCACAGGCGACTTGGTCCCAGCATTTT. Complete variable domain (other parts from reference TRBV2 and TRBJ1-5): EPEVTQTPSHQVTQMGQEVILRCVPISNHLYFYWYRQILGQKVEFLVSFYNNEISEKSEIFDDQFSVERPDGSNFTLKIRSTKLEDSAMYFCASSAWSQATWSQHFGDGTRLSIL.

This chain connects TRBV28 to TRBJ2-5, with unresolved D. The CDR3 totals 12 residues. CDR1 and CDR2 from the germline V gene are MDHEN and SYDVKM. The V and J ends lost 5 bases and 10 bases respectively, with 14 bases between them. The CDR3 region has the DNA TGTGCCAGCAGTCCTCCAGGCTTTGACCAGTACTTC. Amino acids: CASSPPGFDQYF.

CDR3 coding DNA: TGTGCCAGCAGCTTCGACAGCTATGGCTACACCTTC. It is translated as CASSFDSYGYTF. The V call is TRBV5-5, the J call TRBJ1-2, with a tentative D call TRBD1 (5 bases). Trimming shortened V by 2 bases and J by 4 bases, and 6 bases separated the two germline ends. The CDR3 loop spans 12 amino acids. Germline V gene lookup returns CDR1 SGHKS and CDR2 YYEKEE (reference sequence).

Here the CDR3 reads CASSYGHEAFF. The CDR3 nucleotides are TGTGCCAGCAGTTACGGGCACGAAGCTTTCTTT. The genes are TRBV6-5 and TRBJ1-1; D gene ambiguous. This CDR3 region has 11 residues. Trimming removed 2 bases at V and 8 bases at J, with 6 bases between. The germline V gene has CDR1 MNHEY and CDR2 SVGAGI.

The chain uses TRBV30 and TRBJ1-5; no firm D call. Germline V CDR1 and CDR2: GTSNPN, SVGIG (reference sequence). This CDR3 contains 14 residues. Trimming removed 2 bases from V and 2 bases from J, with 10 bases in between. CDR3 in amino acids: CAWSTGRGNQPQHF. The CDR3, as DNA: TGTGCCTGGAGTACGGGAAGGGGCAATCAGCCCCAGCATTTT.

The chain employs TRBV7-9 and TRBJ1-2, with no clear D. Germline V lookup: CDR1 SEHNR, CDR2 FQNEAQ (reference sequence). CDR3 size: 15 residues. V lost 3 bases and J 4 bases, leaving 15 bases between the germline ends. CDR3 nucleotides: TGTGCCAGCAGCTTGGTCACAGCCAGCTCCTATGGCTACACCTTC. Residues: CASSLVTASSYGYTF.

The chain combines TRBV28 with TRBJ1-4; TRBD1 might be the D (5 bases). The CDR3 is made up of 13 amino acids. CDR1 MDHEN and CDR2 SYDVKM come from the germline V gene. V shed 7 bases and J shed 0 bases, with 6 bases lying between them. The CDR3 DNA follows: TGTGCCAGCAAGGGGACAACTAATGAAAAACTGTTTTTT. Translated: CASKGTTNEKLFF.

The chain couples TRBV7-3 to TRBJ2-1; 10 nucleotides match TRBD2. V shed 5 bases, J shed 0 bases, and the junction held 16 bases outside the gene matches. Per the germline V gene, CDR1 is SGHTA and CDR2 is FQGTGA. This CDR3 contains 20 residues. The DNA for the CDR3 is TGTGCCAGCAGCCCGCAACCGGGACTAGCGACGACCCACTCCTACAATGAGCAGTTCTTC. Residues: CASSPQPGLATTHSYNEQFF. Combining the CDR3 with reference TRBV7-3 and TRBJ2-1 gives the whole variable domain GAGVSQTPSNKVTEKGKYVELRCDPISGHTALYWYRQSLGQGPEFLIYFQGTGAADDSGLPNDRFFAVRPEGSVSTLKIQRTERGDSAVYLCASSPQPGLATTHSYNEQFFGPGTRLTVL.

The DNA for the CDR3 is TGTGCCAGCAGTGACCAAAATAGCCCCGCTGATACGCAGTATTTT. It yields the protein CASSDQNSPADTQYF. V gene TRBV6-4 combines with J gene TRBJ2-3; unclear D gene. CDR1 is MRHNA and CDR2 is SNTAGT in the germline V gene. V was trimmed by 2 bases and J by 6 bases, leaving 15 bases between them. The CDR3 extends over 15 amino acids.

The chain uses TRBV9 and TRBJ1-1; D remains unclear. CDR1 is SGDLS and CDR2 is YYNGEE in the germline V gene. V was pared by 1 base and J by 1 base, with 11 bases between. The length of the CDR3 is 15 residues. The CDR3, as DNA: TGTGCCAGCAGCGTATGCCAGGTTAAGAACACTGAAGCTTTCTTT. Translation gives CASSVCQVKNTEAFF.

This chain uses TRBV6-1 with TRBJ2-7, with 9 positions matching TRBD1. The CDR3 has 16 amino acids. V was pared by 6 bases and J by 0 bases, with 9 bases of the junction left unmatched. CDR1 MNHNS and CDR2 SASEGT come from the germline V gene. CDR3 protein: CASREQGALGSYEQYF. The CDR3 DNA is TGTGCCAGCAGAGAACAGGGGGCCCTTGGCTCCTACGAGCAGTACTTC.

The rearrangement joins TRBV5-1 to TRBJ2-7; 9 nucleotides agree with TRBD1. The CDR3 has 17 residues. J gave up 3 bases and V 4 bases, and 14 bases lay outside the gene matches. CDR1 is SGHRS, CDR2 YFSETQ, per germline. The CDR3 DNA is TGCGCCAGCAGCCTATCCTCCGGGACAGGGTATGGCTACGAGCAGTACTTC. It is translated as CASSLSSGTGYGYEQYF.

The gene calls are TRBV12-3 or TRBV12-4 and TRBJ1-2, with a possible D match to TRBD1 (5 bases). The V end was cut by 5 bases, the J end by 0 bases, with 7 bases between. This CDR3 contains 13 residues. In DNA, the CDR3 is TGTGCCAGCAGTACACAGGCTAACTATGGCTACACCTTC. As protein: CASSTQANYGYTF.

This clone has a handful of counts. The CDR3 reads CASGLAGGLGYTF. The CDR3 coding sequence is TGTGCTAGTGGTTTGGCAGGGGGCCTTGGCTACACCTTC. The chain carries TRBV12-5 and TRBJ1-2; 8 bases match TRBD1. CDR1 is LGHNT, CDR2 FRNRAP, per germline. V shed 1 base, J shed 7 bases, and the junction held 2 bases outside the gene matches. CDR3 length equals 13 residues.

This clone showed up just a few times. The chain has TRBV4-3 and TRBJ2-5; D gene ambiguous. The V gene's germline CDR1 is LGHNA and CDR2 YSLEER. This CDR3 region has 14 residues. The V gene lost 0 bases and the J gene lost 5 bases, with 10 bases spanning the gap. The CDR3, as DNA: TGCGCCAGCAGCCAAGATACATCGAGGGAGACCCAGTACTTC. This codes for CASSQDTSRETQYF.

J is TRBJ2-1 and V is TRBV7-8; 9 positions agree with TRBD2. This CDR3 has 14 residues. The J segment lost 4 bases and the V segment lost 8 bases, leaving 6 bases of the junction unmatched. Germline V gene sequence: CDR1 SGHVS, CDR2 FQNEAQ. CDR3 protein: CASEAGGPYNEQFF. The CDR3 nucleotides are TGTGCCAGCGAAGCGGGGGGCCCTTACAATGAGCAGTTCTTC.

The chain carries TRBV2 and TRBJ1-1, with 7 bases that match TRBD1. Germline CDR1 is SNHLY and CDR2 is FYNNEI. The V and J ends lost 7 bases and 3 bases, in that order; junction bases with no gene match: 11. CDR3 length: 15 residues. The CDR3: CASKNEGGKDTEAFF. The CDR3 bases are TGTGCCAGCAAGAATGAAGGGGGCAAGGACACTGAAGCTTTCTTT.

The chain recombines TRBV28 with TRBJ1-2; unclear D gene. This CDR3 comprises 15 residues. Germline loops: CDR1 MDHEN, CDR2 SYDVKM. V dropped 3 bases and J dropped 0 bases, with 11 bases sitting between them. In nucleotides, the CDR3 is TGTGCCAGCAGTTTGTCCAAGCCCTCTAACTATGGCTACACCTTC. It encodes CASSLSKPSNYGYTF.

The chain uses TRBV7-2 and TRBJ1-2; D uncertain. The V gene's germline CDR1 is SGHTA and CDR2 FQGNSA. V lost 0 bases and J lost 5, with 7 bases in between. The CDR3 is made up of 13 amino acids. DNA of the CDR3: TGTGCCAGCAGCTTAGCGGCGGGGTATGGCTACACCTTC. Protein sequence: CASSLAAGYGYTF.

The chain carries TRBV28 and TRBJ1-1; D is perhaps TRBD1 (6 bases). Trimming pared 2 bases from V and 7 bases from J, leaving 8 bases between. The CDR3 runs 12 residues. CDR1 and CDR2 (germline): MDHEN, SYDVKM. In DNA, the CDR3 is TGTGCCAGCAGTTTAAGACAGGTTGAAGCTTTCTTT. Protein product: CASSLRQVEAFF. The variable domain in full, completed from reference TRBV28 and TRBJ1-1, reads DVKVTQSSRYLVKRTGEKVFLECVQDMDHENMFWYRQDPGLGLRLIYFSYDVKMKEKGDIPEGYSVSREKKERFSLILESASTNQTSMYLCASSLRQVEAFFGQGTRLTVV.

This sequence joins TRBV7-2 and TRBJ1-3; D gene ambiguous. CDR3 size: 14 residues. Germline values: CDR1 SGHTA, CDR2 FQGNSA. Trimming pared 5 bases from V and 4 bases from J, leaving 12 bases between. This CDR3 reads CASSPEVYGNTIYF. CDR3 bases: TGTGCCAGCAGCCCGGAGGTGTACGGAAACACCATATATTTT.

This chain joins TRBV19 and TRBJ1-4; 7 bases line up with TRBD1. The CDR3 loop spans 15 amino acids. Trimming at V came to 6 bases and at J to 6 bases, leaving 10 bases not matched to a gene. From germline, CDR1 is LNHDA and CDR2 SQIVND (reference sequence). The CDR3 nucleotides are TGTGCCAGTAGCACTCCGGGACAGAAAGATGAAAAACTGTTTTTT. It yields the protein CASSTPGQKDEKLFF.

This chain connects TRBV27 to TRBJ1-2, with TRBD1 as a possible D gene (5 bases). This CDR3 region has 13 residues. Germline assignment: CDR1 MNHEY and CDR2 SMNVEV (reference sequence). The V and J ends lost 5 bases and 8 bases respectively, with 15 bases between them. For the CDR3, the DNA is TGTGCCAGCAGTCTGGGACTCGGCGGGGGCTACACCTTC. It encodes CASSLGLGGGYTF.

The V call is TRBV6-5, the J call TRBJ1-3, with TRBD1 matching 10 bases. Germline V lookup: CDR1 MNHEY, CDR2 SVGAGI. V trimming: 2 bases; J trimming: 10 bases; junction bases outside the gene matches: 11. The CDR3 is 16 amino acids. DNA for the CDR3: TGTGCCAGCAGTTACCGTGGACAGGGGGGCCGGAGGACCATATATTTT. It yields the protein CASSYRGQGGRRTIYF.

This chain's CDR3 is CASSLEVEETQYF. The CDR3 DNA reads as TGTGCCAGCAGTTTAGAGGTTGAAGAGACCCAGTACTTC. The chain has TRBV28 and TRBJ2-5, with no clear D. The length of the CDR3 is 13 residues. Trimming stripped 2 bases from V and 3 bases from J, with 7 bases between. CDR1 MDHEN and CDR2 SYDVKM come from the germline V gene.

CDR3 in amino acids: CATSRGGQGKTYGYTF. For the CDR3, the DNA is TGTGCCACCAGCAGGGGGGGACAGGGGAAAACCTATGGCTACACCTTC. The genes are TRBV15 and TRBJ1-2; 10 nucleotides agree with TRBD1. Unmatched junction bases numbered 8, after V lost 3 bases and J lost 4 bases. The CDR3 totals 16 residues. Germline values: CDR1 LNHNV, CDR2 YYDKDF (reference sequence). The whole variable domain, filled in from reference TRBV15 and TRBJ1-2, reads DAMVIQNPRYQVTQFGKPVTLSCSQTLNHNVMYWYQQKSSQAPKLLFHYYDKDFNNEADTPDNFQSRRPNTSFCFLDIRSPGLGDTAMYLCATSRGGQGKTYGYTFGSGTRLTVV.

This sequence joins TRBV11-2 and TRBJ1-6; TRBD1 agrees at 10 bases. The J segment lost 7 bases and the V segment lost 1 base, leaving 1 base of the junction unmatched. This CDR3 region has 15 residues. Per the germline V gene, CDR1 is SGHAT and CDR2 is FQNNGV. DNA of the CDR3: TGTGCCAGCAGCTTAGTGGGACAGGGGAATTCACCCCTCCACTTT. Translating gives CASSLVGQGNSPLHF.

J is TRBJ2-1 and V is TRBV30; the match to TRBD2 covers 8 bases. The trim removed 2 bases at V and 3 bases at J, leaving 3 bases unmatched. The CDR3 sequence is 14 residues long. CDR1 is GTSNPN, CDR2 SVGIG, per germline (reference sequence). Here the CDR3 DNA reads TGTGCCTGGAGTCCCAGCGGGGGCTACAATGAGCAGTTCTTC. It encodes CAWSPSGGYNEQFF. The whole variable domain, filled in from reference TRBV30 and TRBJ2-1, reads SQTIHQWPATLVQPVGSPLSLECTVEGTSNPNLYWYRQAAGRGLQLLFYSVGIGQISSEVPQNLSASRPQDRQFILSSKKLLLSDSGFYLCAWSPSGGYNEQFFGPGTRLTVL.

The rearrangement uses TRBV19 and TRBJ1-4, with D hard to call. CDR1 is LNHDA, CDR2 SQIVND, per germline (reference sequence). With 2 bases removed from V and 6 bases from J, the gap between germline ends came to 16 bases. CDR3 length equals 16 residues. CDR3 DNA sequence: TGTGCCAGTAGTATACCCAGGTCGTCGTTTCATGAAAAACTGTTTTTT. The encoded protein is CASSIPRSSFHEKLFF. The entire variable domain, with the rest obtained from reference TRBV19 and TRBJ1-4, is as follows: DGGITQSPKYLFRKEGQNVTLSCEQNLNHDAMYWYRQDPGQGLRLIYYSQIVNDFQKGDIAEGYSVSREKKESFPLTVTSAQKNPTAFYLCASSIPRSSFHEKLFFGSGTQLSVL.

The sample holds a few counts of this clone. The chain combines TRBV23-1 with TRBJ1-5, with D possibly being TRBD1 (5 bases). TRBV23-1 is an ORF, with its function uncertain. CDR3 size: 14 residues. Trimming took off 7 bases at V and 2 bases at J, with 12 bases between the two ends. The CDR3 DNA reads TGCGCCAGCACTGATCAGGGTCGCAATCAGCCCCAGCATTTT. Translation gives CASTDQGRNQPQHF.